This T cell receptor (beta chain) was sequenced during a study of blood T cell repertoires in COVID-19. CDR1 LGHDT and CDR2 YNNKEL come from the germline V gene (reference sequence). CDR3 size: 13 residues. V gave up 8 bases and J gave up 0 bases, with 10 bases separating them. Here immunoSEQ multiplex PCR was the method, and the copy in TCRdb shows in-frame clones only, minus some. This table has 140,000 to 150,000 clones, around 90% appearing once. The specimen sequenced was peripheral blood. The chain combines TRBV3-1 (or the pseudogene TRBV3-2) with TRBJ1-2; D is unresolved. This receptor was identified in a human donor with COVID-19, enrolled during active disease. The donor label of this sample is uncertain. Here the CDR3 reads CASGNRANYGYTF. DNA for the CDR3: TGTGCCAGCGGTAACAGAGCTAACTATGGCTACACCTTC.